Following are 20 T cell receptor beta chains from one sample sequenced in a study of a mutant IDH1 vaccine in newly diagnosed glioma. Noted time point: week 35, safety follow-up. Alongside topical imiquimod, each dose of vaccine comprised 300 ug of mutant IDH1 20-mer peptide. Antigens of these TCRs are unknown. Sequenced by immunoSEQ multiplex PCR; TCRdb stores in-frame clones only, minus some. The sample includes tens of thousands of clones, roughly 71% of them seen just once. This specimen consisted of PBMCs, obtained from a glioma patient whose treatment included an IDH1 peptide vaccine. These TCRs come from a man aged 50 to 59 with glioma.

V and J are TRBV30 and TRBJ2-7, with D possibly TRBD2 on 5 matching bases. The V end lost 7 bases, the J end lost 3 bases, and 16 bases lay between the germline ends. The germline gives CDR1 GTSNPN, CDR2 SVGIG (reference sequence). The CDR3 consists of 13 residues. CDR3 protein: CAYFGEPDYEQYF. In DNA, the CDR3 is TGTGCCTACTTTGGGGAGCCAGACTACGAGCAGTACTTC.

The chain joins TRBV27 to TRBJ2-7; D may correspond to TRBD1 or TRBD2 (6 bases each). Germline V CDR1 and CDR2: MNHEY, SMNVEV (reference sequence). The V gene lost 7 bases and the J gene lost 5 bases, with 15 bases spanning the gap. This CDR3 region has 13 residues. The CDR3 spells CASTRRGTDEQYF. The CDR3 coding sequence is TGTGCCAGCACTCGGAGGGGGACGGACGAGCAGTACTTC.

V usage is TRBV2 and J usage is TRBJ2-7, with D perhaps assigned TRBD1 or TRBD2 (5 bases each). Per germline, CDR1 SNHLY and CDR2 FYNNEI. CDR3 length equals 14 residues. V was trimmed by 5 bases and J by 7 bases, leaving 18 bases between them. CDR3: CASSPDEGPREQYF. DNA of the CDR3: TGTGCCAGCAGTCCGGACGAGGGGCCTAGAGAGCAGTACTTC.

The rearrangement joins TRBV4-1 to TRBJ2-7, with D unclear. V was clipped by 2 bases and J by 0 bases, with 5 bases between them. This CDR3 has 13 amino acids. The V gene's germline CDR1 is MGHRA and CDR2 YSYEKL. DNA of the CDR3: TGCGCCAGCAGCCAACCCCCCTCCTACGAGCAGTACTTC. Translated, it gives CASSQPPSYEQYF.

The CDR3 spells CASSVGWVAGFTGELFF. As DNA, the CDR3 is TGTGCCAGCAGCGTAGGGTGGGTAGCGGGGTTCACCGGGGAGCTGTTTTTT. V is TRBV9 and J is TRBJ2-2, with 8 bases that match TRBD2. The CDR3 length is 17 residues. Germline assignment: CDR1 SGDLS and CDR2 YYNGEE. V lost 0 bases and J lost 4; bases outside the gene matches: 8.

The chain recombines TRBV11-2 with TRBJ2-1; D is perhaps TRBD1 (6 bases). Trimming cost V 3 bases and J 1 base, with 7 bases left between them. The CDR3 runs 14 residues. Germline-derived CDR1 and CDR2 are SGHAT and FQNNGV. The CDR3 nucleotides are TGTGCCAGCAGCTTCAGGGGATCCTACAATGAGCAGTTCTTC. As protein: CASSFRGSYNEQFF.

The chain's CDR3 is CATRQGEYF. The DNA for the CDR3 is TGTGCCACAAGACAGGGAGAGTACTTC. This rearrangement joins TRBV6-5 to TRBJ2-7, with 7 bases aligning to TRBD1. CDR1 is MNHEY, CDR2 SVGAGI, per germline. The CDR3 is 9 amino acids. V dropped 10 bases and J dropped 11; count of bases not matched to a gene: 5.

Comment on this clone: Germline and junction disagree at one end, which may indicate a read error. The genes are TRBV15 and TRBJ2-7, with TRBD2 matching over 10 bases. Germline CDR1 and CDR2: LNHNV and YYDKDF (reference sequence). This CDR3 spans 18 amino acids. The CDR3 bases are TGTGCCACCAGCCGAGATGCCCGTAGCGGGGGGCCTCCCTACGAGCAGTACTTC. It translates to CATSRDARSGGPPYEQYF.

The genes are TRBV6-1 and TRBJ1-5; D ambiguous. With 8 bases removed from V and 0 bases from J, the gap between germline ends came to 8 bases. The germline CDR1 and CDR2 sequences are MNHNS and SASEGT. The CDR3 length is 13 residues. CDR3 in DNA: TGTGCCAGCGATTGGTATAGCAATCAGCCCCAGCATTTT. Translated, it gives CASDWYSNQPQHF.

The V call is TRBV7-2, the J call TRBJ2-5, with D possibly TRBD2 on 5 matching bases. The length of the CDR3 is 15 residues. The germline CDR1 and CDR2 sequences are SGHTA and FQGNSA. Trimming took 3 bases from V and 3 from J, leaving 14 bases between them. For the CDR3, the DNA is TGTGCCAGCAGCTTGACGGCTAGAGCGGAAGAGACCCAGTACTTC. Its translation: CASSLTARAEETQYF.

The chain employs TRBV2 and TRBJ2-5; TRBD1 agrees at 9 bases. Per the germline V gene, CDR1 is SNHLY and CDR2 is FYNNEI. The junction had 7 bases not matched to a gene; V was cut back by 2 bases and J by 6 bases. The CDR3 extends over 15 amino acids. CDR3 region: CASSESTGGAKTQYF. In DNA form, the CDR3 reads TGTGCCAGCAGTGAATCTACAGGGGGCGCAAAGACCCAGTACTTC.

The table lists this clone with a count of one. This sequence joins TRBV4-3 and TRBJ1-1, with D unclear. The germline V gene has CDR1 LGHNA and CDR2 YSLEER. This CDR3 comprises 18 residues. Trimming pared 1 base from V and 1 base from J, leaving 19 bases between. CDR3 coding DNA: TGCGCCAGCAGCCAAGTGGGGTCGACTTTGAGGGCGAACACTGAAGCTTTCTTT. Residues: CASSQVGSTLRANTEAFF.

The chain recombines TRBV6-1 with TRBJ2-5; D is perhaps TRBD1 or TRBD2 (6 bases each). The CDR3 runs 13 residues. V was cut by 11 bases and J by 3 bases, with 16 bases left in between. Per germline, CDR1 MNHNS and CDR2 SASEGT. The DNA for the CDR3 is TGTGCCGCGCGCGGGACATCTAAAGAGACCCAGTACTTC. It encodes CAARGTSKETQYF.

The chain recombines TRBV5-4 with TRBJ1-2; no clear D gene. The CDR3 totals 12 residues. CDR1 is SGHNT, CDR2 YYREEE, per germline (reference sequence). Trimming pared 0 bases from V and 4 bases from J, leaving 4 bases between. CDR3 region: CASSLGAYGYTF. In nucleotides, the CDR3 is TGTGCCAGCAGCTTGGGGGCCTATGGCTACACCTTC.

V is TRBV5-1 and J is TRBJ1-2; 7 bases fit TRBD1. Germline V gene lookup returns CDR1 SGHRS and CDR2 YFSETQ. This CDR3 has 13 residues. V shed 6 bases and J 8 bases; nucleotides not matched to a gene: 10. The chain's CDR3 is CASIGGGEEGYTF. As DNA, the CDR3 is TGCGCCAGCATAGGGGGCGGCGAGGAGGGCTACACCTTC.

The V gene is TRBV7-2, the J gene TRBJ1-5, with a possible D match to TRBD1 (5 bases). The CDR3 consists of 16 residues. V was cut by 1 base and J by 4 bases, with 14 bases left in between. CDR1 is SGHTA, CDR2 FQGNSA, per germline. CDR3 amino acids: CASSLGRRGSNQPQHF. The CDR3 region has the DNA TGTGCCAGCAGCTTAGGGAGGAGGGGTTCAAATCAGCCCCAGCATTTT.

The CDR3 region is CASSPTGTGSTGELFF. In nucleotides, the CDR3 is TGTGCCAGCTCACCAACCGGGACAGGGTCTACCGGGGAGCTGTTTTTT. The chain links TRBV18 to TRBJ2-2; 9 bases line up with TRBD1. The CDR3 loop spans 16 amino acids. CDR1 is KGHSH, CDR2 LQKENI, per germline. The V and J ends lost 2 bases and 5 bases, in that order; junction bases with no gene match: 6.

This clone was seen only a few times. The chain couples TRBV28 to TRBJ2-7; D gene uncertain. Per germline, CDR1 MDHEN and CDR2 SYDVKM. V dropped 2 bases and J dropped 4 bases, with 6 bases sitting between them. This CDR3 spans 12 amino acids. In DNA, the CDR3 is TGTGCCAGCAGTTTAAGTGGGTACGAGCAGTACTTC. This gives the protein CASSLSGYEQYF.

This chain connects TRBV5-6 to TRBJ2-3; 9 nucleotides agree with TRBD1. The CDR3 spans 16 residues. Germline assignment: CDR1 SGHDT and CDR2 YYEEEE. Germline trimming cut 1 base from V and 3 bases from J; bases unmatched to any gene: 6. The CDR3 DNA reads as TGTGCCAGCAGCTTGAGGGGACAGGGAAAAACAGATACGCAGTATTTT. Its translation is CASSLRGQGKTDTQYF.

The CDR3 loop reads CASSLNRGPGTGELFF. CDR3 coding DNA: TGTGCCAGCAGCTTGAACCGGGGCCCGGGCACCGGGGAGCTGTTTTTT. The V gene is TRBV7-2, the J gene TRBJ2-2; D possibly uses TRBD1 or TRBD2 (5 bases each). The CDR3 is 16 amino acids. Germline loops: CDR1 SGHTA, CDR2 FQGNSA. With 3 bases removed from V and 4 bases from J, the gap between germline ends came to 15 bases.